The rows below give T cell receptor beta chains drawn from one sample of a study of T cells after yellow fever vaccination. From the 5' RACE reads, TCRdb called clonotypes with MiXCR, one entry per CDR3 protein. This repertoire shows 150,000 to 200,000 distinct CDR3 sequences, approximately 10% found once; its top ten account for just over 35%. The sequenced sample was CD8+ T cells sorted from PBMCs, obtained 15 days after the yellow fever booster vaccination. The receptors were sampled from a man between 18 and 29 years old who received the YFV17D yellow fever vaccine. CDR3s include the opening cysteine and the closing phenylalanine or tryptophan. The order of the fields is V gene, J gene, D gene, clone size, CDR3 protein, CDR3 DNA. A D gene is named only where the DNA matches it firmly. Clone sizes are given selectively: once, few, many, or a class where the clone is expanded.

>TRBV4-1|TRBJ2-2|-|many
CASSQDRRGWEDTGELFF
TGCGCCAGCAGCCAAGATCGAAGGGGCTGGGAGGACACCGGGGAGCTGTTTTTT
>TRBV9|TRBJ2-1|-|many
CASSNPRGRLENEQFF
TGTGCCAGCAGCAACCCCCGGGGGCGGTTGGAAAATGAGCAGTTCTTC
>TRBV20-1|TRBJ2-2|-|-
CSARPGGTGELFF
TGCAGTGCCCGACCTGGGGGGACCGGGGAGCTGTTTTTT
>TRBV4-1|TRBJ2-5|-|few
CASSPRPGTPRETQYF
TGCGCCAGCAGCCCACGCCCCGGAACCCCCAGGGAGACCCAGTACTTC
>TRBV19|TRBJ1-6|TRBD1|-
CASTLGTVYNSPLHF
TGTGCCAGTACCCTGGGGACAGTCTATAATTCACCCCTCCACTTT
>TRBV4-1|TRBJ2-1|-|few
CASSQEGVGRGSGEQFF
TGCGCCAGCAGCCAAGAAGGTGTCGGTCGGGGGTCGGGTGAGCAGTTCTTC
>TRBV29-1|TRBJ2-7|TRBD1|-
CSVPTDRAYEQYF
TGCAGCGTTCCCACCGACAGGGCGTACGAGCAGTACTTC
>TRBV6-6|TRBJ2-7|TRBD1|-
CASSEGDRVAPYEQYF
TGTGCCAGCAGTGAGGGGGACAGGGTAGCTCCCTACGAGCAGTACTTC
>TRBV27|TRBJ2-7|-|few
CASSGDPYEQYF
TGTGCCAGCTCAGGGGACCCCTACGAGCAGTACTTC
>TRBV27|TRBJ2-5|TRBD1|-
CASSLSIGTDETQYF
TGTGCCAGCAGTTTATCGATTGGGACAGACGAGACCCAGTACTTC
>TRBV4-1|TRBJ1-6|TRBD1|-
CASSHGDGDSSYNSPLHF
TGCGCCAGCAGCCACGGGGACGGGGACAGCTCCTATAATTCACCCCTCCACTTT
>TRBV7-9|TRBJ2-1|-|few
CASSPSLNEQFF
TGTGCCAGCAGCCCGTCGTTGAATGAGCAGTTCTTC
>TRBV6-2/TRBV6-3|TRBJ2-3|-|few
CASRRGSYPSIDTQYF
TGTGCCAGCAGGAGGGGGAGTTACCCATCGATTGATACGCAGTATTTT
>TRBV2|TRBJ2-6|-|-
CASPGATGANVLTF
TGTGCCAGCCCGGGGGCAACTGGGGCCAACGTCCTGACTTTC
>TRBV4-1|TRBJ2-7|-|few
CASSQEGYEQYF
TGCGCCAGCAGCCAAGAGGGGTACGAGCAGTACTTC
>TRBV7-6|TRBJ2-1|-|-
CASSLAGGSDEQFF
TGTGCCAGCAGCTTAGCTGGAGGGAGCGATGAGCAGTTCTTC
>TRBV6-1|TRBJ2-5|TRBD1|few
CASSEPRGRNQQETQYF
TGTGCCAGCAGTGAACCCAGGGGGCGAAACCAACAAGAGACCCAGTACTTC
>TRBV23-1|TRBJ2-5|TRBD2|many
CASSLQLAGVQETQYF
TGCGCCAGCAGTCTCCAACTAGCGGGGGTTCAAGAGACCCAGTACTTC
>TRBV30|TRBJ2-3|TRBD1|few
CAWGRGQGTDTQYF
TGTGCCTGGGGACGGGGACAGGGCACAGATACGCAGTATTTT
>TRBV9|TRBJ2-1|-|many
CASSVRQSPETYNEQFF
TGTGCCAGCAGCGTCCGACAGTCCCCAGAGACCTACAATGAGCAGTTCTTC
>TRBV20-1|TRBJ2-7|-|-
CSARDVGTKGYEQYF
TGCAGTGCTAGAGACGTCGGGACAAAAGGCTACGAGCAGTACTTC
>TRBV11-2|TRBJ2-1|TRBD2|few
CASSLAGGLAGEQFF
TGTGCCAGCAGCTTAGCTGGGGGACTAGCGGGGGAGCAGTTCTTC
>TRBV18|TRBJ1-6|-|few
CASSPGVRGPYSPLHF
TGTGCCAGCTCACCAGGGGTGCGGGGGCCTTACTCACCCCTCCACTTT
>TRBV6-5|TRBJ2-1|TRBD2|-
CASSYSGGVGSDEQFF
TGTGCCAGCAGTTACTCGGGGGGGGTTGGTAGCGATGAGCAGTTCTTC
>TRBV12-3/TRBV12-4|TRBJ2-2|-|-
CASSLNAWELFF
TGTGCCAGCAGTTTAAATGCCTGGGAGCTGTTTTTT
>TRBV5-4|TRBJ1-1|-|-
CASSFRGRSTEAFF
TGTGCCAGCAGCTTTAGGGGCAGGAGCACTGAAGCTTTCTTT
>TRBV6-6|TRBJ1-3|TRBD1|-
CASSARYRGQGIDSGNTIYF
TGTGCCAGCAGTGCCCGGTACAGGGGGCAGGGGATAGACTCTGGAAACACCATATATTTT
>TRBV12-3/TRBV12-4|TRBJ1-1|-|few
CASTPNPGASKNTEAFF
TGTGCCAGCACCCCAAATCCAGGAGCCTCCAAAAACACTGAAGCTTTCTTT
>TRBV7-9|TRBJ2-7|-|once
CASSSPGIGGTYEQYF
TGTGCCAGCAGCTCCCCGGGGATAGGTGGCACCTACGAGCAGTACTTC
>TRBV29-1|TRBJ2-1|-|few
CSVVGRGAAYNEQFF
TGCAGCGTTGTGGGTCGGGGGGCGGCCTACAATGAGCAGTTCTTC
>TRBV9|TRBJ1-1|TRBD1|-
CASSVGGTDEAFF
TGTGCCAGCAGCGTAGGAGGGACAGATGAAGCTTTCTTT
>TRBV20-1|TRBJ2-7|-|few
CSARDRQQVPNEQYF
TGCAGTGCTAGGGATCGACAGCAGGTTCCGAACGAGCAGTACTTC
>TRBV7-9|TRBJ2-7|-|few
CASGRLDVSYEQYF
TGTGCCAGCGGAAGACTAGACGTCTCCTACGAGCAGTACTTC
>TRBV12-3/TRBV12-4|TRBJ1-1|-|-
CASSLGGGRLGTEAFF
TGTGCCAGCAGTTTGGGGGGGGGGAGGTTGGGGACTGAAGCTTTCTTT
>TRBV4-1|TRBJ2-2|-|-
CASSQAGLNTGELFF
TGCGCCAGCAGCCAAGCAGGGTTGAACACCGGGGAGCTGTTTTTT